This T cell receptor (beta chain) was captured in a study of CD4 T cells in relation to SARS-CoV-2 and coronaviruses. Germline loops: CDR1 MNHEY, CDR2 SVGAGI. The CDR3 consists of 14 residues. Losses at the gene ends were 6 bases for V and 7 bases for J; bases not matched to a gene: 5. Deep TCR-beta sequencing used DNA from uncultured naive and memory CD4+ T cells. This table comes from immunoSEQ multiplex PCR, and its TCRdb copy is limited to in-frame clones, with some not included. Counted here are around 35,000 clones, roughly 85% occurring once; the ten biggest clones make up approximately 3.1%. This clonotype was obtained from an adult with COVID-19. The sample comprised memory CD4+ T cells from PBMCs. The chain links TRBV6-5 to TRBJ1-6; 8 bases line up with TRBD1. The CDR3 nucleotides are TGTGCCAGCAGATTAACAGGGGGGAATTCACCCCTCCACTTT. Protein sequence: CASRLTGGNSPLHF.